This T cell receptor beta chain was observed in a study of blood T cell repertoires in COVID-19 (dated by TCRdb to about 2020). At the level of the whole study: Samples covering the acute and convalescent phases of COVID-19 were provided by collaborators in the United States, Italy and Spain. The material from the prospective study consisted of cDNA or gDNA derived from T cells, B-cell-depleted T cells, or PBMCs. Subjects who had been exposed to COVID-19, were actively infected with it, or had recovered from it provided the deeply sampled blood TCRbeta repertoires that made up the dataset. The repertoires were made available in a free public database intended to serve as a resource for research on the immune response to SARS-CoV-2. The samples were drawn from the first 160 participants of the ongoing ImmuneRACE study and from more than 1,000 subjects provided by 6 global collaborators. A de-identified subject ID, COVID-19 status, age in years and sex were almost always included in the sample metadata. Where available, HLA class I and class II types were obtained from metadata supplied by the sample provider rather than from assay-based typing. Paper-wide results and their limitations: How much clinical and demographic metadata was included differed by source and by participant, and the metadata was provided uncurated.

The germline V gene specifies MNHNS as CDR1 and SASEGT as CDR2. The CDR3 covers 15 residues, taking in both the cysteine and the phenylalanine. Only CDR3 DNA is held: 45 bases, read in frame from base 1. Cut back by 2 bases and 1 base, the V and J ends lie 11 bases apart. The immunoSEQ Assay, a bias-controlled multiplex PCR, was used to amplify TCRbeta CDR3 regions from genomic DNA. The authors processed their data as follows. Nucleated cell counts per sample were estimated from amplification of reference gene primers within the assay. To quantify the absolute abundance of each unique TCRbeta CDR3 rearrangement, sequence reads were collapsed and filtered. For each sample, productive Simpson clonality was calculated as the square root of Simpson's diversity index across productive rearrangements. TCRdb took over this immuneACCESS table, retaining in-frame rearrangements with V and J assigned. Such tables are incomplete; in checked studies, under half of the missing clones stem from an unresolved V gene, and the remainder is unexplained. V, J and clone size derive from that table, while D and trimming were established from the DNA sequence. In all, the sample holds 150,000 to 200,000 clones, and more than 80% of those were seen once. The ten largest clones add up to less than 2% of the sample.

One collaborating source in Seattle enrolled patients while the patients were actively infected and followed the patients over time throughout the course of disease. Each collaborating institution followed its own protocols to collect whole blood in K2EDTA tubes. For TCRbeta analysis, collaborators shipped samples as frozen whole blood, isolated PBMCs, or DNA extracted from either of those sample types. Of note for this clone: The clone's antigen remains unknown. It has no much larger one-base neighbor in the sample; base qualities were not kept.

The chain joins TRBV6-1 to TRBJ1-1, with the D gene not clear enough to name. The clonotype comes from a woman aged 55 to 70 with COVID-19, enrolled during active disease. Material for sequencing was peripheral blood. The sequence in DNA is TGTGCCAGCAGTGAACCCCCTAGGCGGAACACTGAAGCTTTCTTT. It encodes CASSEPPRRNTEAFF.